The rows below give T cell receptor beta chains drawn from one sample of a study of technical replicates of blood from several donors. Sequenced by immunoSEQ multiplex PCR; TCRdb stores in-frame clones only, minus some. The table lists fewer than 65,000 clones, just under 90% of them singletons. Input material: PBMCs. The receptors stem from a human donor in good health. Some clones in this sample may be carry-over from other donors' samples. The CDR3 runs from the conserved cysteine through the conserved F or W. A D gene is named only where the DNA matches it firmly. The size of a clone is reported for some rows only, either as once, few or many, or as a class for expanded clones.

clone size	J gene	V gene	D gene	CDR3 DNA	CDR3 protein
NA	TRBJ2-1	TRBV7-2	NA	TGTGCCAGCAGCTTCGTCGCGACTAGTGATTACAATGAGCAGTTCTTC	CASSFVATSDYNEQFF
NA	TRBJ2-7	TRBV5-6	NA	TGTGCCAGCAGCTTGGGGCGACTAGGCTCCTACGAGCAGTACTTC	CASSLGRLGSYEQYF
NA	TRBJ1-2	TRBV5-1	NA	TGCGCCAGCAGCTTCGGGGGAGCTAACTATGGCTACACCTTC	CASSFGGANYGYTF
NA	TRBJ2-1	TRBV7-6	TRBD1	TGTGCCAGCCTCGGGACAGATAATGAGCAGTTCTTC	CASLGTDNEQFF
NA	TRBJ2-7	TRBV5-1	TRBD1	TGCGCCAGCAGCTCGACAGGGGCGGGGGAGCAGTACTTC	CASSSTGAGEQYF
NA	TRBJ1-1	TRBV5-4	TRBD1	TGTGCCAGCAGCTTTGGGACAGTGCAAGCTTTCTTT	CASSFGTVQAFF
once	TRBJ1-2	TRBV30	NA	TGTGCCTGGGGGGACTTATATGGCTACACCTTC	CAWGDLYGYTF
NA	TRBJ2-3	TRBV5-1	NA	TGCGCCAGCAGCTTGGGGCAGGGCAGGGATACGCAGTATTTT	CASSLGQGRDTQYF
NA	TRBJ1-1	TRBV4-2	NA	TGTGCCAGCAGCCAAGCTAGAACTGCGTACACTGAAGCTTTCTTT	CASSQARTAYTEAFF
NA	TRBJ2-1	TRBV25-1	TRBD2	TGTGCCAGCAACCTAGCGGGAGGGCGGGTTGAGGAGCAGTTCTTC	CASNLAGGRVEEQFF
NA	TRBJ2-7	TRBV30	NA	TGTGCCGCCTCGCGAGGTTCCTACGAGCAGTACTTC	CAASRGSYEQYF
NA	TRBJ2-7	TRBV29-1	TRBD2	TGCAGCGTTAACGGGCGGGAGGGTCCCCACGAGCAGTACTTC	CSVNGREGPHEQYF
NA	TRBJ1-1	TRBV29-1	NA	TGCAGCGCTGGTCGGGGAAACACTGAAGCTTTCTTT	CSAGRGNTEAFF
NA	TRBJ1-5	TRBV4-3	TRBD1	TGCGCCAGCAGCCACCTTCCCCTAGGGGGCGGAGGTCAGCCCCAGCATTTT	CASSHLPLGGGGQPQHF
NA	TRBJ2-1	TRBV29-1	TRBD1	TGCAGCGCCGGGACAGGGGGGTACAATGAGCAGTTCTTC	CSAGTGGYNEQFF
NA	TRBJ1-6	TRBV27	NA	TGTGCCAGCAGGGGCCTCTATAATTCACCCCTCCACTTT	CASRGLYNSPLHF
once	TRBJ1-2	TRBV5-6	NA	TGTGCCAGCAGCCCGCCAGGTCAAGGCAGCCGCTCTAACTATGGCTACACCTTC	CASSPPGQGSRSNYGYTF
NA	TRBJ1-5	TRBV7-2	NA	TGTGCCAGCAGCTCCGCCAGGGCCCAGCCCCAGCATTTT	CASSSARAQPQHF
NA	TRBJ2-5	TRBV7-2	NA	TGTGCCAGCAGCTTAGGGGCGGGGAGGTACCAAGAGACCCAGTACTTC	CASSLGAGRYQETQYF
NA	TRBJ1-4	TRBV5-1	NA	TGCGCCAGCAGCTTGGTTCCACAGAAAAATGAAAAACTGTTTTTT	CASSLVPQKNEKLFF
NA	TRBJ1-4	TRBV7-9	TRBD1	TGTGCCAGCAGCCTGGTTGTCGGACAGGGTGAAAAACTGTTTTTT	CASSLVVGQGEKLFF
once	TRBJ2-5	TRBV7-2	TRBD1	TGTGCCAGCAGCAGACAGGGGGCCCGAGAGACCCAGTACTTC	CASSRQGARETQYF
NA	TRBJ2-1	TRBV4-1	TRBD2	TGCGCCAGCAGCGAGGGCGGGAGTGGTTCCTACAATGAGCAGTTCTTC	CASSEGGSGSYNEQFF
NA	TRBJ2-1	TRBV5-6	TRBD1	TGTGCCAGCAGCCCGGTGACAGGGAGCTCCTACAATGAGCAGTTCTTC	CASSPVTGSSYNEQFF
NA	TRBJ2-7	TRBV5-1	TRBD2	TGCGCCAGCAACCCCTTAGCGGGGGGGCTTAACGAGCAGTACTTC	CASNPLAGGLNEQYF
NA	TRBJ1-5	TRBV2	NA	TGTGCCAGCAGAGACCCTCAGGGTTATAGCAATCAGCCCCAGCATTTT	CASRDPQGYSNQPQHF
NA	TRBJ1-4	TRBV15	TRBD1	TGTGCCACCAGCAGAGACTGGACAGGGGGTTTTGGGGGTGAAAAACTGTTTTTT	CATSRDWTGGFGGEKLFF
NA	TRBJ1-1	TRBV11-2	NA	TGTGCCAGCAGCGCATCGCGGGGACCTGAAGCTTTCTTT	CASSASRGPEAFF
NA	TRBJ2-2	TRBV9	NA	TGTGCCAGCAGCGTAGGGTTGACTGACGGGGAGCTGTTTTTT	CASSVGLTDGELFF
NA	TRBJ1-2	TRBV4-3	TRBD1	TGCGCCAGCAGCCAAGGGACAGGGGGCCAGGTTGGCTACACCTTC	CASSQGTGGQVGYTF
NA	TRBJ1-2	TRBV7-2	NA	TGTGCCAGCAGCCCACAGGGTAACTATGGCTACACCTTC	CASSPQGNYGYTF
NA	TRBJ1-1	TRBV4-3	NA	TGCGCCAGCAGCCAAGATTGGAGGCAGGCCCCACCTTGGGCTTTCTTT	CASSQDWRQAPPWAFF
NA	TRBJ2-2	TRBV7-8	NA	TGTGCCAGCAGCTCGCTAGCGCTCACCGGGGAGCTGTTTTTT	CASSSLALTGELFF
NA	TRBJ1-2	TRBV7-9	NA	TGTGCCAGCGGATCGACAGAAGTGGGTGGCTACACCTTC	CASGSTEVGGYTF
few	TRBJ2-7	TRBV6-1	NA	TGTGCCAGCAGCAACCAACAGGGTCCCCACGAGCAGTACTTC	CASSNQQGPHEQYF
NA	TRBJ2-2	TRBV7-3	NA	TGTGCCAGCAGCTTACAGGGCGGGGAGCTGTTTTTT	CASSLQGGELFF